These T cell receptor beta chains were read from a single sample in a study of blood T cell repertoires in COVID-19. Using immunoSEQ multiplex PCR, the repertoire was profiled, and TCRdb retains in-frame clones only, with some absent. The sample consists of roughly 260,000 clones, about 88% of them appearing once. Sequencing was carried out using peripheral blood. The source of these receptors is a man aged 60 to 75 who had recovered from COVID-19. Each CDR3 is given with its conserved first and last residue. The order of the fields is CDR3 protein, CDR3 DNA, J gene, clone size, V gene, D gene. A D gene is named only where the DNA matches it firmly. The listing skips clone size in some rows; elsewhere it reads once, few, many or a size class.

CDR3 protein: CSASGGEKLFF; CDR3 DNA: TGCAGTGCGTCAGGGGGTGAAAAACTGTTTTTT; J gene: TRBJ1-4; clone size: -; V gene: TRBV20-1; D gene: TRBD1
CDR3 protein: CSGTGQFSYEQYF; CDR3 DNA: TGCAGCGGGACGGGACAGTTCTCCTACGAGCAGTACTTC; J gene: TRBJ2-7; clone size: -; V gene: TRBV29-1; D gene: TRBD1
CDR3 protein: CASSALGVSNQPQHF; CDR3 DNA: TGTGCCAGCAGTGCCTTAGGGGTTAGCAATCAGCCCCAGCATTTT; J gene: TRBJ1-5; clone size: -; V gene: TRBV2; D gene: -
CDR3 protein: CASSLPSGGTQYF; CDR3 DNA: TGTGCCAGCAGCTTGCCTTCAGGGGGGACCCAGTACTTC; J gene: TRBJ2-5; clone size: -; V gene: TRBV5-6; D gene: TRBD1
CDR3 protein: CASSFRGTDGYTF; CDR3 DNA: TGTGCCAGCAGCTTCCGCGGGACAGATGGCTACACCTTC; J gene: TRBJ1-2; clone size: -; V gene: TRBV7-2; D gene: TRBD1
CDR3 protein: CASSLAGPRGSNQPQHF; CDR3 DNA: TGTGCCAGCAGCTTAGCAGGTCCTCGCGGCAGCAATCAGCCCCAGCATTTT; J gene: TRBJ1-5; clone size: -; V gene: TRBV7-2; D gene: -
CDR3 protein: CASSVGAAGGPYEQYF; CDR3 DNA: TGTGCCAGCAGCGTAGGAGCTGCGGGGGGGCCGTACGAGCAGTACTTC; J gene: TRBJ2-7; clone size: -; V gene: TRBV9; D gene: TRBD2
CDR3 protein: CASSVGTLGEKLFF; CDR3 DNA: TGTGCCAGCAGCGTGGGGACACTCGGTGAAAAACTGTTTTTT; J gene: TRBJ1-4; clone size: -; V gene: TRBV5-5; D gene: -
CDR3 protein: CASRGRGRDNEQFF; CDR3 DNA: TGTGCCAGCAGAGGTAGGGGCAGAGACAATGAGCAGTTCTTC; J gene: TRBJ2-1; clone size: -; V gene: TRBV5-6; D gene: -
CDR3 protein: CASGSGPGGLEQYF; CDR3 DNA: TGTGCCAGCGGATCCGGGCCAGGGGGCCTAGAGCAGTACTTC; J gene: TRBJ2-7; clone size: -; V gene: TRBV5-5; D gene: TRBD1
CDR3 protein: CASSQVYGAGELFF; CDR3 DNA: TGTGCCAGCAGCCAAGTGTACGGAGCCGGGGAGCTGTTTTTT; J gene: TRBJ2-2; clone size: -; V gene: TRBV14; D gene: -
CDR3 protein: CASSSQRGRTYEQYF; CDR3 DNA: TGTGCCAGCAGCTCCCAGAGGGGGCGCACCTACGAGCAGTACTTC; J gene: TRBJ2-7; clone size: -; V gene: TRBV11-2; D gene: TRBD1
CDR3 protein: CASSLTLHGNTIYF; CDR3 DNA: TGTGCCAGCAGCTTAACTTTGCATGGAAACACCATATATTTT; J gene: TRBJ1-3; clone size: -; V gene: TRBV5-6; D gene: -
CDR3 protein: CAITDRAANYGYTF; CDR3 DNA: TGTGCCATCACCGACAGGGCGGCTAACTATGGCTACACCTTC; J gene: TRBJ1-2; clone size: -; V gene: TRBV10-3; D gene: TRBD1
CDR3 protein: CASSVSPGSGEQYF; CDR3 DNA: TGTGCCAGCAGCGTTAGTCCCGGGTCGGGGGAGCAGTACTTC; J gene: TRBJ2-7; clone size: once; V gene: TRBV9; D gene: -
CDR3 protein: CASSTVPDRVAQYF; CDR3 DNA: TGTGCCAGCAGTACAGTCCCGGACAGGGTAGCGCAGTATTTT; J gene: TRBJ2-3; clone size: -; V gene: TRBV27; D gene: TRBD1
CDR3 protein: CASSLTGVQPQHF; CDR3 DNA: TGTGCCAGCAGCTTGACAGGGGTGCAGCCCCAGCATTTT; J gene: TRBJ1-5; clone size: few; V gene: TRBV7-2; D gene: TRBD1
CDR3 protein: CASSVAVLGRTDTQYF; CDR3 DNA: TGTGCCAGCAGCGTAGCTGTCTTGGGCCGGACAGATACGCAGTATTTT; J gene: TRBJ2-3; clone size: -; V gene: TRBV9; D gene: -
CDR3 protein: CASSRLAGDFNEQFF; CDR3 DNA: TGTGCCAGCAGCCGACTAGCTGGGGACTTCAATGAGCAGTTCTTC; J gene: TRBJ2-1; clone size: -; V gene: TRBV7-7; D gene: TRBD2
CDR3 protein: CASSLGGQETQYF; CDR3 DNA: TGTGCCAGCAGCTTAGGAGGACAAGAGACCCAGTACTTC; J gene: TRBJ2-5; clone size: -; V gene: TRBV7-9; D gene: -
CDR3 protein: CASSEGGTGTSNTEAFF; CDR3 DNA: TGTGCCAGCAGCGAAGGGGGTACGGGAACATCGAACACTGAAGCTTTCTTT; J gene: TRBJ1-1; clone size: -; V gene: TRBV7-3; D gene: -
CDR3 protein: CASSPRGGWEAFF; CDR3 DNA: TGTGCCAGCAGTCCGAGAGGAGGATGGGAAGCTTTCTTT; J gene: TRBJ1-1; clone size: -; V gene: TRBV12-3/TRBV12-4; D gene: -
CDR3 protein: CASADRIGDEQYF; CDR3 DNA: TGTGCCAGTGCCGACAGGATTGGGGACGAGCAGTACTTC; J gene: TRBJ2-7; clone size: -; V gene: TRBV2; D gene: -
CDR3 protein: CASSPAPGAAEQYF; CDR3 DNA: TGTGCCAGCAGCCCGGCCCCAGGGGCCGCCGAGCAGTACTTC; J gene: TRBJ2-7; clone size: once; V gene: TRBV9; D gene: -
CDR3 protein: CASSGAASTDTQYF; CDR3 DNA: TGTGCCAGCAGTGGGGCAGCAAGCACAGATACGCAGTATTTT; J gene: TRBJ2-3; clone size: -; V gene: TRBV2; D gene: -
CDR3 protein: CATSAPSGGATDTQYF; CDR3 DNA: TGTGCCACCAGTGCCCCTAGCGGGGGGGCGACAGATACGCAGTATTTT; J gene: TRBJ2-3; clone size: -; V gene: TRBV24-1; D gene: TRBD2
CDR3 protein: CASSLESRANYGYTF; CDR3 DNA: TGTGCCAGCAGCTTAGAGAGCAGGGCTAACTATGGCTACACCTTC; J gene: TRBJ1-2; clone size: -; V gene: TRBV11-1; D gene: -
CDR3 protein: CASGQGTGSYNEQFF; CDR3 DNA: TGTGCCAGCGGACAGGGGACCGGCTCCTACAATGAGCAGTTCTTC; J gene: TRBJ2-1; clone size: -; V gene: TRBV18; D gene: TRBD1
CDR3 protein: CASTLVIADTQYF; CDR3 DNA: TGTGCCAGCACATTAGTGATTGCAGATACGCAGTATTTT; J gene: TRBJ2-3; clone size: -; V gene: TRBV2; D gene: -
CDR3 protein: CASSLGGGISYQPQHF; CDR3 DNA: TGTGCCAGCAGCTTAGGTGGGGGCATAAGTTATCAGCCCCAGCATTTT; J gene: TRBJ1-5; clone size: -; V gene: TRBV11-2; D gene: -
CDR3 protein: CASSQNLGGLAGADTQYF; CDR3 DNA: TGTGCCAGCAGCCAAAACCTAGGGGGACTAGCGGGGGCAGATACGCAGTATTTT; J gene: TRBJ2-3; clone size: -; V gene: TRBV7-8; D gene: TRBD2
CDR3 protein: CASSWRQFNEQFF; CDR3 DNA: TGTGCCAGCAGCTGGCGACAGTTTAATGAGCAGTTCTTC; J gene: TRBJ2-1; clone size: -; V gene: TRBV7-9; D gene: -
CDR3 protein: CASSINVPGLGRLDTQYF; CDR3 DNA: TGTGCCAGTAGTATTAACGTACCGGGACTAGGCCGATTGGATACGCAGTATTTT; J gene: TRBJ2-3; clone size: -; V gene: TRBV19; D gene: TRBD2
CDR3 protein: CASSLVGNTGELFF; CDR3 DNA: TGTGCCAGCAGTCTAGTCGGGAACACCGGGGAGCTGTTTTTT; J gene: TRBJ2-2; clone size: once; V gene: TRBV11-2; D gene: -
CDR3 protein: CASSFILSGAEKLFF; CDR3 DNA: TGTGCCAGTAGCTTTATACTGTCGGGAGCTGAAAAACTGTTTTTT; J gene: TRBJ1-4; clone size: -; V gene: TRBV19; D gene: -
CDR3 protein: CASSTPGLAYNEQFF; CDR3 DNA: TGTGCCAGTAGTACCCCGGGACTGGCATACAATGAGCAGTTCTTC; J gene: TRBJ2-1; clone size: once; V gene: TRBV19; D gene: -
CDR3 protein: CASSLIPPLHGVETQYF; CDR3 DNA: TGTGCCAGCAGCTTAATCCCTCCGCTGCATGGAGTGGAGACCCAGTACTTC; J gene: TRBJ2-5; clone size: -; V gene: TRBV7-9; D gene: -
CDR3 protein: CSVEGRGDIQYF; CDR3 DNA: TGCAGCGTTGAGGGCCGGGGGGACATTCAGTACTTC; J gene: TRBJ2-4; clone size: -; V gene: TRBV29-1; D gene: TRBD2
CDR3 protein: CASSLEGGGTDTQYF; CDR3 DNA: TGTGCCAGCAGCTTGGAAGGGGGAGGGACAGATACGCAGTATTTT; J gene: TRBJ2-3; clone size: -; V gene: TRBV5-6; D gene: -
CDR3 protein: CASSLLDPRGNQPQHF; CDR3 DNA: TGTGCCAGCAGTTTATTGGACCCCAGGGGGAATCAGCCCCAGCATTTT; J gene: TRBJ1-5; clone size: -; V gene: TRBV27; D gene: TRBD1
CDR3 protein: CASRLTGTYEQYF; CDR3 DNA: TGTGCCAGCAGATTGACAGGGACCTACGAGCAGTACTTC; J gene: TRBJ2-7; clone size: -; V gene: TRBV6-5; D gene: TRBD1
CDR3 protein: CASSPAGITGELFF; CDR3 DNA: TGCGCCAGCAGCCCGGCAGGGATCACCGGGGAGCTGTTTTTT; J gene: TRBJ2-2; clone size: -; V gene: TRBV5-1; D gene: -
CDR3 protein: CASRTGGGNTIYF; CDR3 DNA: TGTGCCAGCAGGACAGGGGGCGGAAACACCATATATTTT; J gene: TRBJ1-3; clone size: -; V gene: TRBV14; D gene: TRBD1
CDR3 protein: CASSVEGTGNTEAFF; CDR3 DNA: TGTGCCAGCAGCGTAGAAGGGACAGGGAACACTGAAGCTTTCTTT; J gene: TRBJ1-1; clone size: -; V gene: TRBV9; D gene: TRBD1
CDR3 protein: CASSYPGTGLREKLFF; CDR3 DNA: TGTGCCAGCAGTTATCCCGGGACAGGGCTCCGGGAAAAACTGTTTTTT; J gene: TRBJ1-4; clone size: -; V gene: TRBV7-9; D gene: TRBD1
CDR3 protein: CASSLAFSSGAGEFF; CDR3 DNA: TGTGCCAGCAGCTTAGCGTTTTCTAGCGGGGCCGGGGAGTTCTTC; J gene: TRBJ2-1; clone size: -; V gene: TRBV7-2; D gene: TRBD2
CDR3 protein: CASSSTTYEQYF; CDR3 DNA: TGTGCCAGCAGCTCGACTACCTACGAGCAGTACTTC; J gene: TRBJ2-7; clone size: -; V gene: TRBV7-2; D gene: -
CDR3 protein: CASSLAPGQAAYGYTF; CDR3 DNA: TGTGCCAGCAGCTTAGCCCCGGGACAGGCCGCTTATGGCTACACCTTC; J gene: TRBJ1-2; clone size: -; V gene: TRBV7-8; D gene: TRBD1
CDR3 protein: CASSFGRGVNTEAFF; CDR3 DNA: TGTGCCAGCAGTTTTGGCAGGGGTGTGAACACTGAAGCTTTCTTT; J gene: TRBJ1-1; clone size: -; V gene: TRBV28; D gene: -
CDR3 protein: CASTGTGEKLFF; CDR3 DNA: TGTGCCAGCACCGGGACAGGGGAAAAACTGTTTTTT; J gene: TRBJ1-4; clone size: -; V gene: TRBV6-5; D gene: TRBD1